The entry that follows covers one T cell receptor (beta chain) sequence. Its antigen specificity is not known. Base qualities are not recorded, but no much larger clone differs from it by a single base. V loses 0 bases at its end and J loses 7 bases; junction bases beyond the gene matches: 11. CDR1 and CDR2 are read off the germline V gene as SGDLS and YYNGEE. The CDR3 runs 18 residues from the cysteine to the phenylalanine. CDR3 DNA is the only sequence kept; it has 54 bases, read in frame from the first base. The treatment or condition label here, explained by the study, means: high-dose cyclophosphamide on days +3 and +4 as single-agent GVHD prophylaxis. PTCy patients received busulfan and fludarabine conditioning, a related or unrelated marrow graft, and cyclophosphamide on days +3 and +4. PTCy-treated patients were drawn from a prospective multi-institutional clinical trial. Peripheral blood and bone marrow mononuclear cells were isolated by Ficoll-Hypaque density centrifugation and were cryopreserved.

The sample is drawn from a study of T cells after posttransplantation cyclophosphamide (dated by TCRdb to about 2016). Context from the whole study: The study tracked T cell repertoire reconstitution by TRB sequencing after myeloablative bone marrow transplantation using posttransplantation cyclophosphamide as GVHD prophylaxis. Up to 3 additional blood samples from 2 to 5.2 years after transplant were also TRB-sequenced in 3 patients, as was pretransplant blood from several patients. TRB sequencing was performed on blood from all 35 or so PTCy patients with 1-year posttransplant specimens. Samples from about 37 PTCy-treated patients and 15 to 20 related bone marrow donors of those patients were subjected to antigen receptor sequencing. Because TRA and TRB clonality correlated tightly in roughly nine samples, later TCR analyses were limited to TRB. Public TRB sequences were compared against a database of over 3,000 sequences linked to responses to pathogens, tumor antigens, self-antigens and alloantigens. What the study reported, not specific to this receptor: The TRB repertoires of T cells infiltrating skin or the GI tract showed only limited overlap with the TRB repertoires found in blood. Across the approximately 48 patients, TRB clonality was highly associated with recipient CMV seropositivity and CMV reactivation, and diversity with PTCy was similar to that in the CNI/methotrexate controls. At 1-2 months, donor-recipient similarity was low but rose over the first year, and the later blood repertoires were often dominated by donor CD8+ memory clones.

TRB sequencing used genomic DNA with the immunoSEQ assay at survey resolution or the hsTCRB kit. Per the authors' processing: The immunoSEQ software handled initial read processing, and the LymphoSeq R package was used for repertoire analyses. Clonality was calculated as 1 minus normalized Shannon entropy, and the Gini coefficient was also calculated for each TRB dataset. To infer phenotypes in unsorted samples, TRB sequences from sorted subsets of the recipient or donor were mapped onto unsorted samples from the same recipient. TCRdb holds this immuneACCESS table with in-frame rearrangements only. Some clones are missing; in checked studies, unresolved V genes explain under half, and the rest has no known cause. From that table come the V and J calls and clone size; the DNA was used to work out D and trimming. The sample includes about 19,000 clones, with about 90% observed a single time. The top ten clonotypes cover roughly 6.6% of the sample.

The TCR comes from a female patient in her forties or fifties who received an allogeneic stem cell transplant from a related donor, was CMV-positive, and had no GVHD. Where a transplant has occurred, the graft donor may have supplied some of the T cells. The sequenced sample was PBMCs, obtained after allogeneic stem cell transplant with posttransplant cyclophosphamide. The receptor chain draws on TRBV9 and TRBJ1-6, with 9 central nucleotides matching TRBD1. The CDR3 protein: CASSVGYRGHPINSPLHF. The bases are TGTGCCAGCAGCGTAGGGTACAGGGGGCATCCCATAAATTCACCCCTCCACTTT.